These 19 T cell receptor beta chains were all obtained from the same sample, sequenced in a study of control samples from healthy donors and cancer patients. Sequencing used immunoSEQ multiplex PCR; TCRdb keeps in-frame clones, though not all of them. The table lists 130,000 or so clones, under 90% of them singletons, with just over 7.5% in the top ten. The sample was PBMCs. Receptor source: a man in his fifties or sixties with head and neck cancer.

V usage is TRBV18 and J usage is TRBJ2-7; 7 bases match TRBD2. The germline V gene has CDR1 KGHSH and CDR2 LQKENI. Trimming removed 0 bases from V and 6 bases from J; junction bases left unmatched: 11. The CDR3 contains 16 residues. CDR3 amino acids: CASSPPAREGLSEQYF. As DNA, the CDR3 is TGTGCCAGCTCACCACCGGCGAGGGAGGGCCTTAGCGAGCAGTACTTC.

J is TRBJ2-1 and V is TRBV21-1; TRBD1 is the table's D call, not checked against the DNA. TRBV21-1 is a known pseudogene. The CDR3 is made up of 17 amino acids. This chain's CDR3 is CASSKDRDRSSYNEQFF. The CDR3 nucleotides are TGTGCCAGCAGCAAAGATCGGGACAGAAGCTCCTACAATGAGCAGTTCTTC.

The table lists this clone with a count of one. V is TRBV29-1 and J is TRBJ1-1, with 11 nucleotides matching TRBD1. The CDR3 length is 15 residues. From germline, CDR1 is SQVTM and CDR2 ANQGSEA. V lost 1 base to trimming and J lost 4 bases; unmatched junction nucleotides: 5. CDR3 coding DNA: TGCAGCGTTGAAGGAGGGACAGGGGGTTCCACTGAAGCTTTCTTT. It encodes CSVEGGTGGSTEAFF.

The chain recombines TRBV28 with TRBJ2-7; D gene ambiguous. Trimming pared 5 bases from V and 3 bases from J, leaving 11 bases between. Per germline, CDR1 MDHEN and CDR2 SYDVKM. The CDR3 runs 13 residues. The CDR3 protein is CASSIGRFYEQYF. The CDR3 nucleotides are TGTGCCAGCAGTATCGGGCGGTTCTACGAGCAGTACTTC.

The chain combines TRBV7-9 with TRBJ1-5, with 7 positions matching TRBD1. Trimming at V came to 5 bases and at J to 5 bases, leaving 6 bases not matched to a gene. The CDR3 length is 14 residues. In germline, CDR1 is SEHNR, CDR2 FQNEAQ (reference sequence). CDR3 DNA: TGTGCCAGCAGCCAAACAGGGGTGGATCAGCCCCAGCATTTT. Protein product: CASSQTGVDQPQHF.

The CDR3 reads CAWTTGLSTEAFF. In DNA, the CDR3 is TGTGCCTGGACAACAGGGTTGAGCACTGAAGCTTTCTTT. The chain has TRBV30 and TRBJ1-1; maybe TRBD1 (6 bases). This CDR3 has 13 residues. V gave up 4 bases and J gave up 4 bases, with 13 bases separating them. Germline CDR1 is GTSNPN and CDR2 is SVGIG (reference sequence).

The V gene is TRBV18, the J gene TRBJ2-1; 10 nucleotides agree with TRBD2. The junction had 5 bases not matched to a gene; V was cut back by 4 bases and J by 2 bases. CDR3 size: 16 residues. Germline V gives CDR1 KGHSH, CDR2 LQKENI. The CDR3 DNA is TGTGCCAGCTCACTGCCCACTAGCGGGGCCTACAATGAGCAGTTCTTC. This sequence encodes CASSLPTSGAYNEQFF.

The chain recombines TRBV28 with TRBJ2-7; D call uncertain. With 6 bases removed from V and 5 bases from J, the gap between germline ends came to 17 bases. This CDR3 region has 14 residues. Germline V gene data show CDR1 as MDHEN and CDR2 as SYDVKM. The CDR3 here is CASRAASLLNEQYF. The CDR3 DNA is TGTGCCAGCAGGGCGGCGAGCCTACTCAACGAGCAGTACTTC.

CDR3 sequence reads: CASSLKDYEQYF. CDR3 coding DNA: TGTGCCAGCAGCTTAAAGGACTACGAGCAGTACTTC. The gene calls are TRBV7-9 and TRBJ2-7; the D is unclear. The germline gives CDR1 SEHNR, CDR2 FQNEAQ (reference sequence). The V end lost 2 bases, the J end lost 3 bases, and 5 bases lay between the germline ends. This CDR3 is 12 amino acids long. Looking up the rest from reference TRBV7-9 and TRBJ2-7 gives the full variable domain: DTGVSQNPRHKITKRGQNVTFRCDPISEHNRLYWYRQTLGQGPEFLTYFQNEAQLEKSRLLSDRFSAERPKGSFSTLEIQRTEQGDSAMYLCASSLKDYEQYFGPGTRLTVT.

This chain connects TRBV9 to TRBJ2-5, with D tentatively TRBD1 or TRBD2 (7 bases each). Germline V gene sequence: CDR1 SGDLS, CDR2 YYNGEE. Trimming removed 4 bases from V and 1 base from J, with 17 bases in between. This CDR3 has 16 amino acids. DNA of the CDR3: TGTGCCAGCAGCCCAGGGGGGAGGGTGGGCCAAGAGACCCAGTACTTC. Protein sequence: CASSPGGRVGQETQYF.

The chain employs TRBV28 and TRBJ1-2, with 7 bases that match TRBD1. J was trimmed by 6 bases and V by 3 bases; bases with no gene match: 7. Germline assignment: CDR1 MDHEN and CDR2 SYDVKM. The length of the CDR3 is 14 residues. The CDR3 DNA follows: TGTGCCAGCAGTTTTGAGGGGGCGAGCCATGGCTACACCTTC. This codes for CASSFEGASHGYTF.

The V call is TRBV5-4, the J call TRBJ2-7; TRBD2 aligns across 16 bases. In germline, CDR1 is SGHNT, CDR2 YYREEE (reference sequence). This CDR3 has 18 residues. J lost 7 bases, V lost 3 bases, and 13 bases had no gene match. CDR3 in amino acids: CASSYGGTSGRALKEQYF. As DNA, the CDR3 is TGTGCCAGCAGCTATGGCGGGACTAGCGGGAGGGCTTTGAAAGAGCAGTACTTC.

V is TRBV3-1 (or the pseudogene TRBV3-2) and J is TRBJ2-7; the D is unclear. The CDR3 is 12 amino acids. The germline V gene encodes CDR1 LGHDT and CDR2 YNNKEL (reference sequence). The V gene lost 1 base and the J gene lost 4 bases, with 5 bases spanning the gap. CDR3 region: CASSQVGYEQYF. The CDR3 DNA reads as TGTGCCAGCAGCCAAGTAGGGTACGAGCAGTACTTC.

The rearrangement joins TRBV6-2 or TRBV6-3 to TRBJ1-2; D remains unclear. The V and J ends lost 4 bases and 7 bases respectively, with 10 bases between them. The CDR3 sequence is 12 residues long. The germline CDR1 and CDR2 sequences are MNHEY and SVGEGT. CDR3 nucleotides: TGTGCCAGCAGTTCTCACTATGGTGGCTACACCTTC. This translates into CASSSHYGGYTF.

This clone is a singleton in its sample. The chain recombines TRBV24-1 with TRBJ1-6; D is perhaps TRBD1 (6 bases). CDR3 length equals 15 residues. V lost 3 bases to trimming and J lost 7 bases, with 12 bases between them. Germline V gives CDR1 KGHDR, CDR2 SFDVKD. DNA for the CDR3: TGTGCCACCAGTGATCCTAGGACAGAAAATTCACCCCTCCACTTT. Its protein is CATSDPRTENSPLHF.

This clone came up once. The chain recombines TRBV28 with TRBJ2-4; D may match TRBD1 or TRBD2 (6 bases each). This CDR3 comprises 13 residues. V lost 5 bases to trimming and J lost 9 bases, with 14 bases between them. Germline-derived CDR1 and CDR2 are MDHEN and SYDVKM. CDR3 region: CASSTGALGIQYF. The CDR3 region has the DNA TGTGCCAGCAGTACGGGGGCCCTCGGCATTCAGTACTTC.

This chain connects TRBV19 to TRBJ2-2; D possibly matches TRBD1 or TRBD2 (5 bases each). Trimming removed 6 bases at V and 5 bases at J, with 13 bases between. From germline, CDR1 is LNHDA and CDR2 SQIVND (reference sequence). This CDR3 region has 14 residues. The CDR3 region is CASRRDGPTGELFF. The CDR3 DNA follows: TGTGCCAGTAGGAGGGACGGACCGACCGGGGAGCTGTTTTTT.

The chain is built from TRBV6-1 and TRBJ1-5; a weak D match, TRBD1 (5 bases). Trimming took off 4 bases at V and 1 base at J, with 17 bases between the two ends. Germline CDR1 reads MNHNS; CDR2 reads SASEGT. The CDR3 has 17 amino acids. The CDR3, as DNA: TGTGCCAGCAGTGGCCCACGGGGGGGGGTGAGCAATCAGCCCCAGCATTTT. Encoded protein: CASSGPRGGVSNQPQHF.

The V gene is TRBV6-5, the J gene TRBJ1-4; 8 positions match TRBD1. J gave up 6 bases and V 6 bases, and 6 bases lay outside the gene matches. This CDR3 has 14 amino acids. Germline V lookup: CDR1 MNHEY, CDR2 SVGAGI. The CDR3 here is CASSSQGVDEKLFF. The DNA for the CDR3 is TGTGCCAGCAGCTCACAGGGGGTAGATGAAAAACTGTTTTTT.